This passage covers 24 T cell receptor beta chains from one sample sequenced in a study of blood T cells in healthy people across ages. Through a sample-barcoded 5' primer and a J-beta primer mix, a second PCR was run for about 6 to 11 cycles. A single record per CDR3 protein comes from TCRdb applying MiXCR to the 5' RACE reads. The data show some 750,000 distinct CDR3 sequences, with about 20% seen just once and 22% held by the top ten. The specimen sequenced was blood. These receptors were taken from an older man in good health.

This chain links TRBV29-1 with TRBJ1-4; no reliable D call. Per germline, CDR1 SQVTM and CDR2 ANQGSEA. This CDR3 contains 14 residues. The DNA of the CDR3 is TGCGCGTCAGGAGGGTCCGAACCTAATGAAAAACTGTTTTTT. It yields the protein CASGGSEPNEKLFF.

CDR3 region: CASSNGGDPYGYTF. The CDR3 DNA reads as TGCGCCAGCAGCAACGGTGGGGACCCCTATGGCTACACCTTC. The chain carries TRBV5-1 and TRBJ1-2, with D maybe TRBD1 (5 bases). Germline lookup yields CDR1 SGHRS and CDR2 YFSETQ. The CDR3 sequence is 14 residues long. With 4 bases removed from V and 4 bases from J, the gap between germline ends came to 14 bases.

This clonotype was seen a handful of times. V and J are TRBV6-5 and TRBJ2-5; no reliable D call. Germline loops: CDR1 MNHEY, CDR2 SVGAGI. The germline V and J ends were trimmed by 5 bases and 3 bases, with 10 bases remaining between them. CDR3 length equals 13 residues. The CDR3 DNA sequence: TGTGCCAGCAGTGCGTCTCGGAAAGAGACCCAGTACTTC. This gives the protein CASSASRKETQYF.

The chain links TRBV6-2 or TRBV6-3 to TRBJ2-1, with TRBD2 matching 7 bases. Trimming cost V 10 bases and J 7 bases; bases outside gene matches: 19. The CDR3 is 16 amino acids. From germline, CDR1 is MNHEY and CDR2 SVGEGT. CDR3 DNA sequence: TGTGCCACCCGGTCATCGCGGGAGTATAAGGAAAATGAGCAGTTCTTC. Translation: CATRSSREYKENEQFF.

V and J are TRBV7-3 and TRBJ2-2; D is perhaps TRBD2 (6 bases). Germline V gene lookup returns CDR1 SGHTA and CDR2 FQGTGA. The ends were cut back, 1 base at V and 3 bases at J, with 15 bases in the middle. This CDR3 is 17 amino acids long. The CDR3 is CASSLIGGGGDTGELFF. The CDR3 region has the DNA TGTGCCAGCAGCTTAATTGGTGGAGGCGGGGACACCGGGGAGCTGTTTTTT.

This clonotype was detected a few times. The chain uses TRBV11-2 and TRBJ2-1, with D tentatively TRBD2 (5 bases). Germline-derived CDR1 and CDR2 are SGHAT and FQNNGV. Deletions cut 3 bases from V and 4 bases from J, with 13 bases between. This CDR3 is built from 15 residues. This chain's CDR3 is CASSFSGITYNEQFF. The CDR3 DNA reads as TGTGCCAGCAGCTTCTCGGGGATCACATACAATGAGCAGTTCTTC.

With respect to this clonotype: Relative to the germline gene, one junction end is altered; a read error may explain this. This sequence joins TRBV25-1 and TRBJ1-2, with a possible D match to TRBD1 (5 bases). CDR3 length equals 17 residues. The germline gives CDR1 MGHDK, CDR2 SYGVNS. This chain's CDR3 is CASSESLGTPGHYDYTF. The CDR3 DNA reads TGTGCCAGCAGTGAATCCCTAGGGACCCCAGGGCACTATGACTACACCTTC.

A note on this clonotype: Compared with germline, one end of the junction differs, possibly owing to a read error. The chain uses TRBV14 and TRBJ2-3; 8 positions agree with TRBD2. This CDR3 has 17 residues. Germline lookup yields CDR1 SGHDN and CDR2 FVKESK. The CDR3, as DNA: TGTGCCAGCAGCCAAGAGGTAGCGGGGCTCGGCACAGATGCGCAGTATTTT. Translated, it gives CASSQEVAGLGTDAQYF.

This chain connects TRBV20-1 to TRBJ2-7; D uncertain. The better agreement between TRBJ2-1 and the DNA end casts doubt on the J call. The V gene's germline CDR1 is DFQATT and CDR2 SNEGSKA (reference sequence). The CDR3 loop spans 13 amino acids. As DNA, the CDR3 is TGCAGTGCCCCACCCCGGACGTACAATGAGCAGTTCTTC. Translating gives CSAPPRTYNEQFF.

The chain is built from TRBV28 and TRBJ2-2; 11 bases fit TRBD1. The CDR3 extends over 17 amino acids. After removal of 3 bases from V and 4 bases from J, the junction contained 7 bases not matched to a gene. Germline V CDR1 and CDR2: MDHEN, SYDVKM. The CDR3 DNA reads TGTGCCAGCAGTTTCCTAAACGGGACAGGGGGCACCGGGGAGCTGTTTTTT. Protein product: CASSFLNGTGGTGELFF. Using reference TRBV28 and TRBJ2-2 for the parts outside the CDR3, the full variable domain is DVKVTQSSRYLVKRTGEKVFLECVQDMDHENMFWYRQDPGLGLRLIYFSYDVKMKEKGDIPEGYSVSREKKERFSLILESASTNQTSMYLCASSFLNGTGGTGELFFGEGSRLTVL.

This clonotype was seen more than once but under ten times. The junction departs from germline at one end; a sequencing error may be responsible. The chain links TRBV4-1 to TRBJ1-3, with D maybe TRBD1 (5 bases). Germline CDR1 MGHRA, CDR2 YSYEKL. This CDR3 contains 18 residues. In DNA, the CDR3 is TGCGCCGGCAGCCAGGAACCGGGGGGACCAAGCTCTGGAAACACCATATATTTT. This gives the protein CAGSQEPGGPSSGNTIYF.

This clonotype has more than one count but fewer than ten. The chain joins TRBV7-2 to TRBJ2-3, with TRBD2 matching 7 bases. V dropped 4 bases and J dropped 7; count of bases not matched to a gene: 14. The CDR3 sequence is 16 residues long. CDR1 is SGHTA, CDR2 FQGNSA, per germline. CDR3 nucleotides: TGTGCCAGCAGCTCAGTGGCGGGAGAGTTTGGAAATACGCAGTATTTT. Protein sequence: CASSSVAGEFGNTQYF.

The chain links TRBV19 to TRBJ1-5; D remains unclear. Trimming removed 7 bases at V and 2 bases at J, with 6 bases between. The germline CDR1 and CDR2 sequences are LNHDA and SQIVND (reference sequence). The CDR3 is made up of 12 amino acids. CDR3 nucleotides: TGTGCCAGTAACGTGGGCAATCAGCCCCAGCATTTT. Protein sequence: CASNVGNQPQHF.

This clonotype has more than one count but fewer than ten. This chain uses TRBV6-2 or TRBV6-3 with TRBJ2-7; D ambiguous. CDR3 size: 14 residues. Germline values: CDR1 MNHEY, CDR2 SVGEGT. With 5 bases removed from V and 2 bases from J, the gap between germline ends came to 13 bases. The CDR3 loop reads CASSTLRSAYEQYV. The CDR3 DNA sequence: TGTGCCAGCAGTACATTGCGGAGCGCCTACGAGCAGTACGTC.

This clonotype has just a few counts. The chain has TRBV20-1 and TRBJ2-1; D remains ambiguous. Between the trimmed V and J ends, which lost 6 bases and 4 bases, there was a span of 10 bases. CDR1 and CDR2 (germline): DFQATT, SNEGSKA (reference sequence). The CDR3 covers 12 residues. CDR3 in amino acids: CSADLGYNEQFF. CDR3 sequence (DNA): TGCAGTGCGGACCTGGGTTACAATGAGCAGTTCTTC.

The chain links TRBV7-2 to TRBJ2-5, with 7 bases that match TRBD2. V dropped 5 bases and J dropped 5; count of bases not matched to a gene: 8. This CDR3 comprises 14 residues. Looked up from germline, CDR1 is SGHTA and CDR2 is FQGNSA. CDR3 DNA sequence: TGTGCCAGCAGCGGCAGGACTAGTTGGGAGACCCAGTACTTC. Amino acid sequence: CASSGRTSWETQYF. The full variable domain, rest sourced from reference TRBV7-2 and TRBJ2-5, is GAGVSQSPSNKVTEKGKDVELRCDPISGHTALYWYRQSLGQGLEFLIYFQGNSAPDKSGLPSDRFSAERTGGSVSTLTIQRTQQEDSAVYLCASSGRTSWETQYFGPGTRLLVL.

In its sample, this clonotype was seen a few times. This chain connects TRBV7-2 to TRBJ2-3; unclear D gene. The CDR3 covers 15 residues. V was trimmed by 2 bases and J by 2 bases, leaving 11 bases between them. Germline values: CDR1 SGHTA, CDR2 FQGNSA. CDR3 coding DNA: TGTGCCAGCAGCTTACGTGGCCAGGACACAGATACGCAGTATTTT. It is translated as CASSLRGQDTDTQYF. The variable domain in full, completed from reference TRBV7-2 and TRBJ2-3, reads GAGVSQSPSNKVTEKGKDVELRCDPISGHTALYWYRQSLGQGLEFLIYFQGNSAPDKSGLPSDRFSAERTGGSVSTLTIQRTQQEDSAVYLCASSLRGQDTDTQYFGPGTRLTVL.

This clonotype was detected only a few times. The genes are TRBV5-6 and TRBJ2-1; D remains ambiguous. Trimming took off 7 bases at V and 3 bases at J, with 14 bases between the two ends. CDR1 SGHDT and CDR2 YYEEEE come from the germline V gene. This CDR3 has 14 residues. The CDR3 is CASQGGLRYNEQFF. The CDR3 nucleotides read TGTGCCAGCCAAGGTGGGTTACGCTACAATGAGCAGTTCTTC.

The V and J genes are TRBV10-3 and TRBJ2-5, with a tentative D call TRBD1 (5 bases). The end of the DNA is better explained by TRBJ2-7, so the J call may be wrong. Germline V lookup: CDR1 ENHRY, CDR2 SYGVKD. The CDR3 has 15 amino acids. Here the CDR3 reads CAISESDSTLGEQYF. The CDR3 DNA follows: TGTGCCATCAGTGAGTCCGACAGCACCCTCGGCGAGCAGTACTTC.

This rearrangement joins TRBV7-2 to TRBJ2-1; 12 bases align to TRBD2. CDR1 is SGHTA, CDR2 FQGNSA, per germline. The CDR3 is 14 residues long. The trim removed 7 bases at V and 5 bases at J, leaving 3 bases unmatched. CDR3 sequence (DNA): TGTGCCAGCAAGACTAGCGGGGGCCACAATGAGCAGTTCTTC. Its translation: CASKTSGGHNEQFF.

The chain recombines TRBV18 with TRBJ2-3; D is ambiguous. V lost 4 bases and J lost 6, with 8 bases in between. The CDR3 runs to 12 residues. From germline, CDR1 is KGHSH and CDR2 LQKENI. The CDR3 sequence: CASSQNLDTQYF. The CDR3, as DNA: TGTGCCAGCTCACAAAACCTGGATACGCAGTATTTT.

CDR3 sequence reads: CASKGTTNEKLFF. The CDR3 coding sequence is TGTGCCAGCAAAGGGACAACTAATGAAAAACTGTTTTTT. The chain couples TRBV6-5 to TRBJ1-4; D not resolved. Trimming left V 7 bases short and J 0 bases short, with 6 bases between. Germline lookup yields CDR1 MNHEY and CDR2 SVGAGI. This CDR3 comprises 13 residues.

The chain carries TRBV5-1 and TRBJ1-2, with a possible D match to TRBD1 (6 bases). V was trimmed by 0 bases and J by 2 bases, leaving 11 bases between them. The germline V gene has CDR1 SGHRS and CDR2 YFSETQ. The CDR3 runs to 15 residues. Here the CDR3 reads CASSLGGGKNYGYTF. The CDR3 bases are TGCGCCAGCAGCTTGGGCGGGGGCAAGAACTATGGCTACACCTTC.

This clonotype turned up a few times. CDR3: CASSFGGRGYEQFF. The CDR3 DNA sequence: TGTGCCAGCAGCTTTGGCGGGAGAGGCTATGAGCAGTTCTTC. The rearrangement joins TRBV7-3 to TRBJ2-1, with 7 bases lining up with TRBD2. The CDR3 runs to 14 residues. From germline, CDR1 is SGHTA and CDR2 FQGTGA. The V segment lost 3 bases and the J segment 8 bases; nucleotides outside the gene matches: 7.